The next 9 T cell receptor beta chains were all read from a single sample in a study of cytomegalovirus exposure and HLA in healthy donors. It was with 60 Vbeta and 13 Jbeta primers that the PCR ran. Measured with immunoSEQ multiplex PCR; TCRdb has only the in-frame clones, and not every one. The table lists 100,000 to 120,000 clones, about 80% of them singletons. Sequencing was done on a sample of PBMCs. The receptor source for this set is a man aged 25-45 years in good health and CMV-seronegative.

The chain links TRBV28 to TRBJ2-7; TRBD1 is a possible D gene (5 bases). The CDR3 length is 13 residues. With 5 bases removed from V and 2 bases from J, the gap between germline ends came to 10 bases. Germline V CDR1 and CDR2: MDHEN, SYDVKM. Here the CDR3 DNA reads TGTGCCAGCAGTCTAGACAGCACCTACGAGCAGTACTTC. This encodes CASSLDSTYEQYF.

This clone occurred a few times. The V and J genes are TRBV30 and TRBJ1-1; no clear D gene. V lost 3 bases, J lost 0 bases, and 8 bases lay in between. The CDR3 length is 13 residues. Germline V gene sequence: CDR1 GTSNPN, CDR2 SVGIG (reference sequence). This CDR3 is CAWRATMNTEAFF. The CDR3 region has the DNA TGTGCCTGGAGGGCCACCATGAACACTGAAGCTTTCTTT. Combining the CDR3 with reference TRBV30 and TRBJ1-1 gives the whole variable domain SQTIHQWPATLVQPVGSPLSLECTVEGTSNPNLYWYRQAAGRGLQLLFYSVGIGQISSEVPQNLSASRPQDRQFILSSKKLLLSDSGFYLCAWRATMNTEAFFGQGTRLTVV.

The CDR3 is CASSVSGGPLPGELFF. The CDR3, as DNA: TGTGCCAGCAGCGTATCGGGGGGGCCTCTGCCCGGGGAGCTGTTTTTT. The rearrangement uses TRBV7-7 and TRBJ2-2; 8 nucleotides line up with TRBD2. CDR1 and CDR2 from the germline V gene are SSHAT and FNYEAQ (reference sequence). The CDR3 totals 16 residues. The V and J ends lost 5 bases and 6 bases, in that order; junction bases with no gene match: 11.

The rearrangement uses TRBV7-3 and TRBJ2-2; 11 positions match TRBD1. Per the germline V gene, CDR1 is SGHTA and CDR2 is FQGTGA. The CDR3 covers 16 residues. J lost 5 bases, V lost 4 bases, and 6 bases had no gene match. The CDR3 protein is CASSSTGTGGTGELFF. The CDR3 DNA sequence: TGTGCCAGCAGCTCCACCGGGACAGGGGGGACCGGGGAGCTGTTTTTT.

The V and J genes are TRBV30 and TRBJ1-2, with TRBD1 as a possible D gene (6 bases). V was shortened by 7 bases and J by 0 bases, with 12 bases between the two germline ends. CDR3 size: 13 residues. Per the germline V gene, CDR1 is GTSNPN and CDR2 is SVGIG (reference sequence). CDR3 loop: CAYYRESNYGYTF. In nucleotides, the CDR3 is TGTGCCTACTACAGGGAGTCTAACTATGGCTACACCTTC.

The chain employs TRBV2 and TRBJ2-5; 12 nucleotides line up with TRBD2. This CDR3 has 16 residues. With 4 bases clipped from V and 4 bases from J, the junction kept 7 bases outside the gene matches. Germline lookup yields CDR1 SNHLY and CDR2 FYNNEI. The CDR3 reads CASSVRLAGAGETQYF. CDR3 coding DNA: TGTGCCAGCAGTGTGCGACTAGCGGGAGCGGGAGAGACCCAGTACTTC.

The gene calls are TRBV13 and TRBJ1-1; TRBD1 matches at 8 bases. Germline trimming cut 5 bases from V and 4 bases from J; bases unmatched to any gene: 6. This CDR3 has 14 amino acids. From germline, CDR1 is PRHDT and CDR2 FYEKMQ (reference sequence). The CDR3 nucleotides read TGTGCCAGCAGCACGTACAGGGGGTCCACTGAAGCTTTCTTT. Its translation is CASSTYRGSTEAFF.

The chain combines TRBV7-2 with TRBJ2-4; TRBD1 might be the D (5 bases). Germline V CDR1 and CDR2: SGHTA, FQGNSA. The CDR3 length is 14 residues. V was clipped by 3 bases and J by 0 bases, with 6 bases between them. The DNA of the CDR3 is TGTGCCAGCAGCTTGACAGCAGCCAAAAACATTCAGTACTTC. It translates to CASSLTAAKNIQYF.

The rearrangement uses TRBV18 and TRBJ2-7, with 7 bases matching TRBD2. In germline, CDR1 is KGHSH, CDR2 LQKENI. The CDR3 contains 14 residues. Trimming took 1 base from V and 5 from J; bases not matched to a gene: 5. The CDR3, as DNA: TGTGCCAGCTCACCACGGGAGGGGCTCAACGAGCAGTACTTC. Protein: CASSPREGLNEQYF.